This TCR beta chain was observed in a study of T cell repertoires in cytomegalovirus infection. This clonotype was detected only a few times. Its specificity is unknown. Points from the study as a whole: Clonotypes of TCR beta that were HLA-C-restricted and CMV-specific dominated the ex vivo response.

V dropped 10 bases and J dropped 0 bases, with 6 bases sitting between them. The CDR3 has 12 amino acids. TCRdb processed the reads anew with MiXCR; each CDR3 protein has one entry. The repertoire includes roughly 150,000 distinct CDR3 sequences, 32% of them detected once, and roughly 47% sits in the top ten. The sample was CD8+ T cells from cultured PBMCs, taken from culture after CMV antigen stimulation. The chain carries TRBV12-3 or TRBV12-4 and TRBJ2-2; D remains ambiguous. The sequence was collected from a human donor in good health (CMV status not recorded). Some clones in this sample may be carry-over from other donors' samples. CDR3 nucleotide sequence: TGTGCCACTGATGCGAACACCGGGGAGCTGTTTTTT. It translates to CATDANTGELFF.